Below, 27 T cell receptor beta chains from the same sample are listed, as sequenced in a study of T cells in Graves' hyperthyroidism and ophthalmopathy. The TCR beta CDR3 regions underwent amplification using RNA transcripts as the source. Primed by the HTBI set, a first-round RT-PCR was run on the TCR CDR3. A single record per CDR3 protein comes from TCRdb applying MiXCR to the multiplex PCR reads. The sample yields approximately 620,000 distinct CDR3 sequences, more than 15% seen once. The sequencing sample was made of blood. The origin of the receptors is a woman aged 40-49 years with Graves' ophthalmopathy.

This clonotype was seen repeatedly, ten times or more. The chain recombines TRBV18 with TRBJ1-2; 7 bases agree with TRBD1. CDR3 length equals 16 residues. CDR1 is KGHSH, CDR2 LQKENI, per germline. V trimming: 2 bases; J trimming: 8 bases; junction bases outside the gene matches: 14. In nucleotides, the CDR3 is TGTGCCAGCTCACCATTGGAGTCAGGGGGAATCCAAGGCTACACCTTC. Translated, it gives CASSPLESGGIQGYTF.

Regarding this clonotype: A clone one base away is much larger, so this may be a read error. This chain joins TRBV20-1 and TRBJ2-4, with D perhaps matching TRBD2 (7 bases). Germline values: CDR1 DFQATT, CDR2 SNEGSKA (reference sequence). CDR3 length: 15 amino acids. CDR3 sequence reads: CSAASGPGAINIQYF. The CDR3 nucleotides are TGCAGTGCCGCTAGCGGACCAGGGGCCATAAACATTCAGTACTTC.

This clonotype was observed many times. The chain carries TRBV12-3 or TRBV12-4 and TRBJ1-2; D is undetermined. This CDR3 has 12 amino acids. The V and J ends lost 6 bases and 8 bases respectively, with 13 bases between them. In DNA, the CDR3 is TGTGCCAGCAGGCCGGGGTTAGGCGGCTACACCTTC. Encoded protein: CASRPGLGGYTF.

This chain uses TRBV5-1 with TRBJ2-2; 7 positions match TRBD1. Germline loops: CDR1 SGHRS, CDR2 YFSETQ. CDR3 length: 17 residues. Trimming cost V 3 bases and J 2 bases; bases outside gene matches: 10. The CDR3 sequence is CASSSNAGTANTGELFF. The CDR3, as DNA: TGCGCCAGCAGCTCTAATGCCGGGACAGCTAACACCGGGGAGCTGTTTTTT.

This clonotype has a count of ten or more. This rearrangement joins TRBV5-1 to TRBJ2-3; 9 bases align to TRBD1. Germline V gene sequence: CDR1 SGHRS, CDR2 YFSETQ. The CDR3 loop spans 16 amino acids. V lost 3 bases to trimming and J lost 1 base; unmatched junction nucleotides: 6. The CDR3, as DNA: TGCGCCAGCAGCTCAACAGGGGGCGTGGGCACAGATACGCAGTATTTT. This codes for CASSSTGGVGTDTQYF.

The V gene is TRBV19, the J gene TRBJ2-2, with 10 bases aligning to TRBD1. The germline V gene encodes CDR1 LNHDA and CDR2 SQIVND (reference sequence). Trimming at V came to 5 bases and at J to 5 bases, leaving 26 bases not matched to a gene. This CDR3 has 22 residues. The DNA of the CDR3 is TGTGCCAGTAGTTCTTGGATCCGGAGTAGTCGGTCAGGACAGGGGGTTACCGGGGAGCTGTTTTTT. Its protein is CASSSWIRSSRSGQGVTGELFF.

This clonotype was counted between two and nine times. The J gene is TRBJ2-6, the V gene TRBV6-2 or TRBV6-3, with D possibly being TRBD1 or TRBD2 (6 bases each). From germline, CDR1 is MNHEY and CDR2 SVGEGT. Trimming left V 6 bases short and J 2 bases short, with 20 bases between. This CDR3 spans 18 amino acids. CDR3 protein: CASSPQGRGWAGANVLTF. The CDR3 coding sequence is TGTGCCAGCAGCCCCCAGGGGCGGGGCTGGGCTGGGGCCAACGTCCTGACTTTC.

This clonotype was observed at least ten times. J is TRBJ2-7 and V is TRBV7-9; D could derive from TRBD1 or TRBD2 (5 bases each). Germline V gives CDR1 SEHNR, CDR2 FQNEAQ (reference sequence). This CDR3 has 14 residues. Trimming stripped 4 bases from V and 2 bases from J, with 12 bases between. The DNA of the CDR3 is TGTGCCAGCAGCTCGCCCGGGGCCCCCTACGAGCAGTACTTC. Translation gives CASSSPGAPYEQYF.

In regard to this clonotype: Mismatch with germline at one junction end may stem from a read error. The rearrangement joins TRBV7-2 to TRBJ2-7; the match to TRBD1 covers 8 bases. The V gene's germline CDR1 is SGHTA and CDR2 FQGNSA. This CDR3 is built from 15 residues. CDR3 amino acids: CASSIRDRTDYEQYF. Written as DNA, the CDR3 is TGTGCCAGCAGCATCCGGGACAGGACAGACTACGAGCAGTACTTT.

Only a few counts were recorded for this clonotype. The chain employs TRBV6-2 or TRBV6-3 and TRBJ2-5; a possible D gene is TRBD2 (6 bases). The CDR3 covers 13 residues. V was cut by 6 bases and J by 4 bases, with 12 bases left in between. In germline, CDR1 is MNHEY, CDR2 SVGEGT. CDR3 sequence reads: CASRRRAGETQYF. CDR3 DNA sequence: TGTGCCAGCAGGCGGAGGGCTGGAGAGACCCAGTACTTC.

This clonotype came up many times. This chain joins TRBV6-2 or TRBV6-3 and TRBJ2-1; D is uncertain. Trimming left V 2 bases short and J 2 bases short, with 10 bases between. The CDR3 has 15 amino acids. Germline lookup yields CDR1 MNHEY and CDR2 SVGEGT. This CDR3 is CASSYLGLAYNEQFF. The CDR3 region has the DNA TGTGCCAGCAGTTACCTGGGGTTAGCCTACAATGAGCAGTTCTTC.

The V call is TRBV3-1, the J call TRBJ2-7, with D unresolved. The CDR3 length is 15 residues. Trimming took 0 bases from V and 1 from J, leaving 10 bases between them. The germline CDR1 and CDR2 sequences are LGHDT and YNNKEL (reference sequence). The CDR3 spells CASSQDLAESYEQYF. In DNA, the CDR3 is TGTGCCAGCAGCCAAGATCTCGCGGAATCCTACGAGCAGTACTTC.

As for this clonotype: Given a much more abundant clone one base away, this may be a read error. The CDR3 loop reads CASKTGQDTDTQYF. CDR3 coding DNA: TGTGCCAGCAAGACGGGACAGGACACAGATACGCAGTATTTT. This chain connects TRBV2 to TRBJ2-3; 8 bases are a match to TRBD1. The CDR3 runs 14 residues. In germline, CDR1 is SNHLY, CDR2 FYNNEI. The junction had 5 bases not matched to a gene; V was cut back by 7 bases and J by 2 bases.

This clonotype was found many times. The chain recombines TRBV27 with TRBJ1-1; 7 nucleotides line up with TRBD1. Germline CDR1 and CDR2: MNHEY and SMNVEV (reference sequence). The CDR3 has 14 amino acids. After removal of 3 bases from V and 5 bases from J, the junction contained 6 bases not matched to a gene. CDR3 DNA sequence: TGTGCCAGCAGTTTCGACAGGGAGGGGACTGAAGCTTTCTTT. It codes for CASSFDREGTEAFF.

The sample holds many counts of this clonotype. V and J are TRBV28 and TRBJ1-6; D is unclear. CDR1 and CDR2 from the germline V gene are MDHEN and SYDVKM. V dropped 6 bases and J dropped 5 bases, with 14 bases sitting between them. The CDR3 has 15 residues. The CDR3 nucleotides are TGTGCCAGCAGCGGGCGGGGATTTGATAATTCACCCCTCCACTTT. The encoded protein is CASSGRGFDNSPLHF.

This clonotype was found a few times. The chain recombines TRBV12-3 or TRBV12-4 with TRBJ2-2, with 10 bases matching TRBD1. CDR3 size: 16 residues. The V and J ends lost 4 bases and 4 bases, in that order; junction bases with no gene match: 6. This CDR3 is CASSSRWTGGTGELFF. Written as DNA, the CDR3 is TGTGCCAGCAGTTCACGGTGGACAGGGGGCACCGGGGAGCTGTTTTTT.

This clonotype was seen many times. The genes are TRBV7-8 and TRBJ1-2; D call uncertain. Trimming cost V 4 bases and J 0 bases, with 9 bases left between them. There are 14 residues in the CDR3. Germline V lookup: CDR1 SGHVS, CDR2 FQNEAQ. CDR3 nucleotide sequence: TGTGCCAGCAGCTCGGGTGTGTCTAACTATGGCTACACCTTC. Its translation: CASSSGVSNYGYTF. The full variable domain, completed using reference TRBV7-8 and TRBJ1-2, is GAGVSQSPRYKVAKRGQDVALRCDPISGHVSLFWYQQALGQGPEFLTYFQNEAQLDKSGLPSDRFFAERPEGSVSTLKIQRTQQEDSAVYLCASSSGVSNYGYTFGSGTRLTVV.

V and J are TRBV28 and TRBJ1-2; 9 bases are shared with TRBD1. The CDR3 runs 12 residues. Germline V CDR1 and CDR2: MDHEN, SYDVKM. The V segment lost 8 bases and the J segment 6 bases; nucleotides outside the gene matches: 4. The CDR3 reads CASGTGGNGYTF. Written as DNA, the CDR3 is TGTGCCAGCGGTACAGGGGGCAATGGCTACACCTTC.

This clonotype was found many times. The chain employs TRBV11-2 and TRBJ2-3, with 12 nucleotides matching TRBD2. V was pared by 5 bases and J by 4 bases, with 16 bases of the junction left unmatched. The CDR3 covers 19 residues. Germline V lookup: CDR1 SGHAT, CDR2 FQNNGV. The CDR3 coding sequence is TGTGCCAGCAGCACACCCCTAAGCAAGACTAGCGGGAGACCAGATACGCAGTATTTT. This sequence encodes CASSTPLSKTSGRPDTQYF.

This clonotype was counted ten times or more. The CDR3 bases are TGTGCCAGCAGCTTGGTAAGGGGTCAGCCCCAGCATTTT. Translation: CASSLVRGQPQHF. The chain employs TRBV5-5 and TRBJ1-5, with D possibly matching TRBD1 (5 bases). Germline V gene data show CDR1 as SGHKS and CDR2 as YYEKEE (reference sequence). CDR3 length: 13 amino acids. With 0 bases removed from V and 6 bases from J, the gap between germline ends came to 7 bases.

Ten or more counts support this clonotype. The chain recombines TRBV28 with TRBJ2-5; perhaps TRBD1 as D (5 bases). The CDR3 totals 15 residues. CDR1 MDHEN and CDR2 SYDVKM come from the germline V gene. The V and J ends lost 5 bases and 6 bases respectively, with 19 bases between them. CDR3 coding DNA: TGTGCCAGCAGTCCCCCGGCGCTAGGGGAACAGACCCAGTACTTC. Protein product: CASSPPALGEQTQYF.

V gene TRBV10-3 combines with J gene TRBJ2-7; 15 bases map to TRBD2. With V trimmed by 6 bases and J by 5 bases, 2 bases remained unmatched. The CDR3 has 14 amino acids. Germline loops: CDR1 ENHRY, CDR2 SYGVKD. The CDR3 DNA sequence: TGTGCCATCAGCGGACTAGCGGGAGGGCACGAGCAGTACTTC. Residues: CAISGLAGGHEQYF.

The sample holds many counts of this clonotype. V is TRBV27 and J is TRBJ1-5; 12 bases map to TRBD1. CDR3 length equals 17 residues. Germline CDR1 and CDR2: MNHEY and SMNVEV (reference sequence). With 2 bases clipped from V and 6 bases from J, the junction kept 8 bases outside the gene matches. The CDR3 loop is CASSLTGQGARGQPQHF. As DNA, the CDR3 is TGTGCCAGCAGTTTAACGGGACAGGGGGCGAGGGGTCAGCCCCAGCATTTT.

This clonotype has more than one count but fewer than ten. The chain uses TRBV7-9 and TRBJ2-7; D might be TRBD1 (5 bases). The germline V gene has CDR1 SEHNR and CDR2 FQNEAQ (reference sequence). This CDR3 region has 15 residues. The V end lost 5 bases, the J end lost 0 bases, and 14 bases lay between the germline ends. CDR3 nucleotide sequence: TGTGCCAGCAGCCCCTGGAAAGACAGCTCCTACGAGCAGTACTTC. The encoded protein is CASSPWKDSSYEQYF.

In this sample, this clonotype turned up a few times. The chain recombines TRBV3-1 with TRBJ2-3; D not certain. Germline assignment: CDR1 LGHDT and CDR2 YNNKEL (reference sequence). This CDR3 is built from 13 residues. Deletions cut 2 bases from V and 6 bases from J, with 9 bases between. CDR3 loop: CASSQTLGDTQYF. In DNA, the CDR3 is TGTGCCAGCAGCCAAACCCTCGGTGATACGCAGTATTTT.

This clonotype was seen more than once but under ten times. The chain joins TRBV5-4 to TRBJ1-1; 7 bases align to TRBD1. V trimming: 1 base; J trimming: 0 bases; junction bases outside the gene matches: 6. The germline gives CDR1 SGHNT, CDR2 YYREEE (reference sequence). The CDR3 runs to 16 residues. The CDR3 coding sequence is TGTGCCAGCAGCTTGTCCCCGGGACAGATGAACACTGAAGCTTTCTTT. This translates into CASSLSPGQMNTEAFF.

In this sample, this clonotype turned up a few times. The chain carries TRBV9 and TRBJ2-3; D is possibly TRBD2 (5 bases). The CDR3 has 16 residues. Germline CDR1 SGDLS, CDR2 YYNGEE. Trimming left V 2 bases short and J 0 bases short, with 13 bases between. CDR3 region: CASSVLPGSSTDTQYF. The DNA for the CDR3 is TGTGCCAGCAGCGTCCTCCCTGGGAGTAGCACAGATACGCAGTATTTT. Looking up the rest from reference TRBV9 and TRBJ2-3 gives the full variable domain: DSGVTQTPKHLITATGQRVTLRCSPRSGDLSVYWYQQSLDQGLQFLIQYYNGEERAKGNILERFSAQQFPDLHSELNLSSLELGDSALYFCASSVLPGSSTDTQYFGPGTRLTVL.